These 18 T cell receptor beta chains share one sample of origin, sequenced in a study of T cell changes during pregnancy in multiple sclerosis. Method: immunoSEQ multiplex PCR; TCRdb's copy keeps in-frame clones and lacks some. In the table there are roughly 89,000 clones, 80% to 95% of which are singletons. The specimen comprised peripheral blood, sampled in the first trimester of pregnancy. The receptors here all came from a female donor with multiple sclerosis, enrolled in a pregnancy study.

The rearrangement links TRBV5-4 to TRBJ1-2; 11 bases line up with TRBD1. The CDR3 totals 14 residues. In germline, CDR1 is SGHNT, CDR2 YYREEE (reference sequence). V was clipped by 4 bases and J by 4 bases; unmatched bases: 3. The CDR3 bases are TGTGCCAGCAGCCCCGGGACAGGGGGCTATGGCTACACCTTC. This encodes CASSPGTGGYGYTF.

The rearrangement links TRBV6-6 to TRBJ1-2, with a possible D match to TRBD1 (6 bases). The germline V gene has CDR1 MNHNY and CDR2 SVGAGI (reference sequence). Deletions cut 7 bases from V and 4 bases from J, with 16 bases between. The CDR3 extends over 14 amino acids. CDR3 in DNA: TGTGCCAGCATAACCGGGACATCTGGCTATGGCTACACCTTC. It yields the protein CASITGTSGYGYTF.

This rearrangement joins TRBV7-2 to TRBJ2-3; D is unresolved. This CDR3 is 11 amino acids long. The V end was cut by 3 bases, the J end by 6 bases, with 4 bases between. CDR1 and CDR2 from the germline V gene are SGHTA and FQGNSA. The CDR3 DNA reads as TGTGCCAGCAGCTTCGCGGATACGCAGTATTTT. This encodes CASSFADTQYF.

The DNA of the CDR3 is TGTGCCAGTAGTATCTCGGCGGGGGGGCCTGAGACCCAGTACTTC. Its protein is CASSISAGGPETQYF. V and J are TRBV19 and TRBJ2-5; TRBD2 matches at 9 bases. CDR1 LNHDA and CDR2 SQIVND come from the germline V gene (reference sequence). The ends lost 3 bases at V and 5 bases at J; junction bases unmatched: 7. The CDR3 covers 15 residues. Combining the CDR3 with reference TRBV19 and TRBJ2-5 gives the whole variable domain DGGITQSPKYLFRKEGQNVTLSCEQNLNHDAMYWYRQDPGQGLRLIYYSQIVNDFQKGDIAEGYSVSREKKESFPLTVTSAQKNPTAFYLCASSISAGGPETQYFGPGTRLLVL.

The V gene is TRBV5-1, the J gene TRBJ2-7, with a tentative D call TRBD1 (5 bases). This CDR3 comprises 13 residues. Trimming cost V 1 base and J 2 bases, with 7 bases left between them. In germline, CDR1 is SGHRS, CDR2 YFSETQ. The CDR3 loop reads CASSLTGAYEQYF. The CDR3 DNA sequence: TGCGCCAGCAGCTTGACAGGAGCCTACGAGCAGTACTTC.

The rearrangement links TRBV5-6 to TRBJ1-1; D possibly corresponds to TRBD1 (5 bases). From germline, CDR1 is SGHDT and CDR2 YYEEEE. Trimming removed 1 base at V and 6 bases at J, with 16 bases between. CDR3 size: 15 residues. The CDR3 nucleotides are TGTGCCAGCAGCTTGCCTCAGGGTCGAAGGGCTGAAGCTTTCTTT. It specifies CASSLPQGRRAEAFF.

The chain is built from TRBV7-3 and TRBJ2-5; TRBD2 aligns across 7 bases. V dropped 2 bases and J dropped 0; count of bases not matched to a gene: 3. This CDR3 is built from 15 residues. The germline CDR1 and CDR2 sequences are SGHTA and FQGTGA. The CDR3 spells CASSLDGGYQETQYF. CDR3 DNA: TGTGCCAGCAGCTTAGACGGGGGGTACCAAGAGACCCAGTACTTC.

The V and J genes are TRBV11-3 and TRBJ2-1, with 7 bases fitting TRBD2. The length of the CDR3 is 13 residues. The V segment lost 1 base and the J segment 7 bases; nucleotides outside the gene matches: 1. Germline-derived CDR1 and CDR2 are SGHNT and YENEEA. CDR3 loop: CASSLVGGNEQFF. CDR3 DNA sequence: TGTGCCAGCAGCTTAGTGGGGGGGAATGAGCAGTTCTTC.

The rearrangement uses TRBV18 and TRBJ2-5; possibly TRBD2 for D (7 bases). V lost 3 bases, J lost 2 bases, and 16 bases lay in between. Germline V lookup: CDR1 KGHSH, CDR2 LQKENI. The CDR3 runs to 16 residues. CDR3 protein: CASSPSSGGLQETQYF. The CDR3 DNA sequence: TGTGCCAGCTCACCCTCATCCGGGGGGCTACAAGAGACCCAGTACTTC. Combining the CDR3 with reference TRBV18 and TRBJ2-5 gives the whole variable domain NAGVMQNPRHLVRRRGQEARLRCSPMKGHSHVYWYRQLPEEGLKFMVYLQKENIIDESGMPKERFSAEFPKEGPSILRIQQVVRGDSAAYFCASSPSSGGLQETQYFGPGTRLLVL.

This chain uses TRBV9 with TRBJ1-1; 7 positions match TRBD1. The CDR3 length is 13 residues. The trim removed 6 bases at V and 5 bases at J, leaving 7 bases unmatched. Looked up from germline, CDR1 is SGDLS and CDR2 is YYNGEE. CDR3 sequence reads: CASNKVRGTEAFF. The CDR3 bases are TGTGCCAGCAACAAAGTCAGGGGGACTGAAGCTTTCTTT.

The rearrangement links TRBV27 to TRBJ1-5; 7 bases map to TRBD1. In germline, CDR1 is MNHEY, CDR2 SMNVEV (reference sequence). This CDR3 is built from 14 residues. V shed 6 bases and J 4 bases; nucleotides not matched to a gene: 6. The CDR3 region is CASRKGTVNQPQHF. CDR3 nucleotide sequence: TGTGCCAGCAGAAAAGGGACAGTTAATCAGCCCCAGCATTTT.

This chain links TRBV7-9 with TRBJ2-1; 10 bases fit TRBD1. Germline lookup yields CDR1 SEHNR and CDR2 FQNEAQ (reference sequence). V shed 0 bases and J 5 bases; nucleotides not matched to a gene: 10. This CDR3 is built from 18 residues. CDR3 DNA: TGTGCCAGCAGCTTAGCTGGGACAGGGGATTCGAGGAACAATGAGCAGTTCTTC. Its translation: CASSLAGTGDSRNNEQFF.

The rearrangement joins TRBV6-5 to TRBJ2-5, with a possible D match to TRBD1 (5 bases). Germline V gene lookup returns CDR1 MNHEY and CDR2 SVGAGI. The CDR3 spans 15 residues. The V end was cut by 7 bases, the J end by 4 bases, with 19 bases between. CDR3 nucleotide sequence: TGTGCCAGCACCCCGGGCCAGGGAAATCTAGAGACCCAGTACTTC. Translation gives CASTPGQGNLETQYF.

V gene TRBV25-1 combines with J gene TRBJ2-1; 8 bases match TRBD2. Germline CDR1 reads MGHDK; CDR2 reads SYGVNS. The CDR3 spans 13 residues. V shed 6 bases, J shed 4 bases, and the junction held 2 bases outside the gene matches. CDR3: CASRPSGYNEQFF. CDR3 sequence (DNA): TGTGCCAGCAGACCTAGCGGGTACAATGAGCAGTTCTTC.

This chain links TRBV9 with TRBJ2-1, with D hard to call. There are 13 residues in the CDR3. The V end lost 3 bases, the J end lost 6 bases, and 10 bases lay between the germline ends. Per the germline V gene, CDR1 is SGDLS and CDR2 is YYNGEE. The CDR3, as DNA: TGTGCCAGCAGCGCGCGAATTCCCAATGAGCAGTTCTTC. Its protein is CASSARIPNEQFF.

This chain uses TRBV5-8 with TRBJ2-5; a possible D gene is TRBD2 (7 bases). CDR1 and CDR2 from the germline V gene are SGHTS and YDEGEE. V lost 7 bases and J lost 5, with 21 bases in between. The CDR3 loop spans 15 amino acids. CDR3 loop: CASGTFGGGAETQYF. In nucleotides, the CDR3 is TGTGCCAGCGGGACGTTCGGAGGGGGGGCGGAGACCCAGTACTTC. The complete variable domain, with remaining parts taken from reference TRBV5-8 and TRBJ2-5, reads EAGVTQSPTHLIKTRGQQATLRCSPISGHTSVYWYQQALGLGLQFLLWYDEGEERNRGNFPPRFSGRQFPNYSSELNVNALELEDSALYLCASGTFGGGAETQYFGPGTRLLVL.

The table lists this clone with a count of one. The chain links TRBV4-2 to TRBJ1-2; perhaps TRBD1 as D (5 bases). CDR1 is LGHNA, CDR2 YNFKEQ, per germline. The CDR3 totals 18 residues. Between the trimmed V and J ends, which lost 1 base and 2 bases, there was a span of 20 bases. CDR3 in DNA: TGTGCCAGCAGCCAAGTGGTCCGGGGGAGGTCGGAAAACTATGGCTACACCTTC. It encodes CASSQVVRGRSENYGYTF.

V and J are TRBV5-6 and TRBJ1-2; possible D gene TRBD1, 5 bases. Trimming took off 1 base at V and 2 bases at J, with 12 bases between the two ends. The CDR3 loop spans 15 amino acids. CDR1 SGHDT and CDR2 YYEEEE come from the germline V gene. The CDR3 protein is CASSLRRGGNYGYTF. The CDR3, as DNA: TGTGCCAGCAGCTTGCGCCGGGGGGGGAACTATGGCTACACCTTC.